Presented here are 6 T cell receptor beta chains from one specimen sequenced in a study of T cell clones after liver transplantation. Profiling relied on immunoSEQ multiplex PCR, and the TCRdb table lists in-frame clones only, not all of them. The top ten clones hold approximately 3% of a sample with approximately 100,000 clones, roughly 80% of them seen once. Here the sequenced sample was CD4+ T cells from blood, taken approximately 45 months after liver transplant. Every receptor here comes from a human patient who received a liver transplant. T cells may partly derive from the graft donor.

This clone was detected only a few times. This chain connects TRBV2 to TRBJ1-1, with D maybe TRBD1 (5 bases). The CDR3 sequence is 12 residues long. Germline-derived CDR1 and CDR2 are SNHLY and FYNNEI. V was pared by 4 bases and J by 3 bases, with 6 bases between. CDR3 sequence: CASSVTDTEAFF. The CDR3 DNA follows: TGTGCCAGCAGTGTGACAGACACTGAAGCTTTCTTT.

This chain uses TRBV6-1 with TRBJ1-5; 8 bases match TRBD1. Germline-derived CDR1 and CDR2 are MNHNS and SASEGT. The CDR3 runs 15 residues. The junction had 4 bases not matched to a gene; V was cut back by 3 bases and J by 3 bases. In nucleotides, the CDR3 is TGTGCCAGCAGTGACTACAGGGGGAACAATCAGCCCCAGCATTTT. As protein: CASSDYRGNNQPQHF.

For the CDR3, the DNA is TGTGCCAGCAGCTTAGTTACGGGGAGCAATGAAAAACTGTTTTTT. It encodes CASSLVTGSNEKLFF. This chain connects TRBV7-6 to TRBJ1-4, with D unresolved. The V gene's germline CDR1 is SGHVS and CDR2 FNYEAQ. CDR3 size: 15 residues. Trimming removed 1 base from V and 5 bases from J, with 11 bases in between.

A single count supports this clone. The chain has TRBV29-1 and TRBJ2-5; D is undetermined. The CDR3 has 11 residues. The germline V and J ends were trimmed by 7 bases and 3 bases, with 9 bases remaining between them. CDR1 and CDR2 (germline): SQVTM, ANQGSEA. CDR3 sequence: CSGYREETQYF. CDR3 nucleotides: TGCAGCGGTTACAGAGAAGAGACCCAGTACTTC.

The rearrangement joins TRBV18 to TRBJ1-1; D not resolved. There are 12 residues in the CDR3. Trimming removed 3 bases from V and 10 bases from J, with 12 bases in between. In germline, CDR1 is KGHSH, CDR2 LQKENI. The CDR3 DNA is TGTGCCAGCTCACCGGGAGGGCGGGGAGCTTTCTTT. Its protein is CASSPGGRGAFF. The full variable domain, its missing parts supplied by reference TRBV18 and TRBJ1-1, is NAGVMQNPRHLVRRRGQEARLRCSPMKGHSHVYWYRQLPEEGLKFMVYLQKENIIDESGMPKERFSAEFPKEGPSILRIQQVVRGDSAAYFCASSPGGRGAFFGQGTRLTVV.

The chain uses TRBV27 and TRBJ2-5, with TRBD2 as a possible D gene (5 bases). The germline gives CDR1 MNHEY, CDR2 SMNVEV (reference sequence). The CDR3 is 13 residues long. Trimming cost V 5 bases and J 8 bases, with 15 bases left between them. CDR3 amino acids: CASSERPRGTQYF. CDR3 sequence (DNA): TGTGCCAGCAGTGAGAGACCCCGGGGAACCCAGTACTTC.